A selection of T cell receptor beta chains follows, all from one sample in a study of T cell responses to AZD1222 COVID-19 vaccine. Method: immunoSEQ multiplex PCR; TCRdb's copy keeps in-frame clones and lacks some. The table records 130,000 or so clones, 70% to 90% of them present only once. This sample comprised peripheral blood, obtained 28 days after the second AZD1222 dose. The receptors come from an adult who received the AZD1222 COVID-19 vaccine. Each CDR3 is given with its conserved first and last residue. The D gene is left open where the match is weak. The size of a clone is reported for some rows only, either as once, few or many, or as a class for expanded clones.

clone size: -; V gene: TRBV7-2; D gene: -; J gene: TRBJ2-3; CDR3 DNA: TGTGCCAGCAGCCCCCCGGGACTCCGGTATGATACGCAGTATTTT; CDR3 protein: CASSPPGLRYDTQYF
clone size: -; V gene: TRBV6-1; D gene: -; J gene: TRBJ2-5; CDR3 DNA: TGTGCCAGCAGTGAAAGCTATGGAGAGACCCAGTACTTC; CDR3 protein: CASSESYGETQYF
clone size: -; V gene: TRBV5-1; D gene: -; J gene: TRBJ1-2; CDR3 DNA: TGCGCCAGCAGCACCGGACCGACATCCTATGGCTACACCTTC; CDR3 protein: CASSTGPTSYGYTF
clone size: -; V gene: TRBV5-1; D gene: -; J gene: TRBJ2-4; CDR3 DNA: TGCGCCAGCAGCTCGGGGACGTCCAAAAACATTCAGTACTTC; CDR3 protein: CASSSGTSKNIQYF
clone size: -; V gene: TRBV5-6; D gene: TRBD2; J gene: TRBJ2-5; CDR3 DNA: TGTGCCAGCAGCCTAGCGGGGGGGAGAACGGAGACCCAGTACTTC; CDR3 protein: CASSLAGGRTETQYF
clone size: -; V gene: TRBV19; D gene: TRBD1; J gene: TRBJ1-4; CDR3 DNA: TGTGCCAGTAGTGTGACAGGGGGAAGTGAAAAACTGTTTTTT; CDR3 protein: CASSVTGGSEKLFF
clone size: -; V gene: TRBV19; D gene: TRBD1; J gene: TRBJ1-5; CDR3 DNA: TGTGCCAGTAGGACAACGGGACAGGCGGGCCATAGCAATCAGCCCCAGCATTTT; CDR3 protein: CASRTTGQAGHSNQPQHF
clone size: -; V gene: TRBV3-1/TRBV3-2; D gene: -; J gene: TRBJ1-1; CDR3 DNA: TGTGCCAGCAGCCAACCAGGGATGAACACTGAAGCTTTCTTT; CDR3 protein: CASSQPGMNTEAFF
clone size: few; V gene: TRBV28; D gene: -; J gene: TRBJ2-5; CDR3 DNA: TGTGCCAGCAGATCGGCCCCGCAAGAGACCCAGTACTTC; CDR3 protein: CASRSAPQETQYF
clone size: -; V gene: TRBV27; D gene: TRBD2; J gene: TRBJ2-1; CDR3 DNA: TGTGCCAGCAGTAGTCTAGCGGGGGCCTCCTACAATGAGCAGTTCTTC; CDR3 protein: CASSSLAGASYNEQFF
clone size: -; V gene: TRBV10-2; D gene: -; J gene: TRBJ2-6; CDR3 DNA: TGCGCCAGCAGCCGGACAGTCCCTCCGTCCGTCCTGACTTTC; CDR3 protein: CASSRTVPPSVLTF
clone size: -; V gene: TRBV6-5; D gene: TRBD1; J gene: TRBJ1-2; CDR3 DNA: TGTGCCAGCAGCGACAGGGGGGCTGGAGGCTACACCTTC; CDR3 protein: CASSDRGAGGYTF
clone size: few; V gene: TRBV12-5; D gene: -; J gene: TRBJ2-7; CDR3 DNA: TGTGCTAGTGGTTTGGATCCGTCGTACGAGCAGTACTTC; CDR3 protein: CASGLDPSYEQYF
clone size: once; V gene: TRBV29-1; D gene: -; J gene: TRBJ1-2; CDR3 DNA: TGCAGCGTTGGAGGGTATAGAGGCCATGGCTACACCTTC; CDR3 protein: CSVGGYRGHGYTF
clone size: -; V gene: TRBV5-1; D gene: -; J gene: TRBJ2-3; CDR3 DNA: TGCGCCAGCAGCTATCTGGGACTTACCCCAGATACGCAGTATTTT; CDR3 protein: CASSYLGLTPDTQYF
clone size: -; V gene: TRBV5-5; D gene: TRBD1; J gene: TRBJ1-5; CDR3 DNA: TGTGCCAGCAGCTTGGGGGACAGGGAGAATCAGCCCCAGCATTTT; CDR3 protein: CASSLGDRENQPQHF
clone size: once; V gene: TRBV5-1; D gene: -; J gene: TRBJ2-5; CDR3 DNA: TGCGCCAGCAGCTTGGGGCGGGAGACCCAGTACTTC; CDR3 protein: CASSLGRETQYF
clone size: -; V gene: TRBV9; D gene: -; J gene: TRBJ1-2; CDR3 DNA: TGTGCCAGCACTTCCGTCGGGAGAGGAGGCTACACCTTC; CDR3 protein: CASTSVGRGGYTF
clone size: -; V gene: TRBV19; D gene: -; J gene: TRBJ1-2; CDR3 DNA: TGTGCCAGTAGACAGGGCCCCAACTATGGCTACACCTTC; CDR3 protein: CASRQGPNYGYTF